The next 8 T cell receptor beta chains were all read from a single sample in a study of identical twins (dated by TCRdb to the mid-2010s). Receptor amplification or capture employed 5' RACE. For sequencing, an Illumina HiSeq 2000 was employed. TCRdb applied fastp at Q25 and MiXCR to the public reads, then kept only in-frame beta chains. Every CDR3 protein is listed once, alongside the most common genes and DNA of its rows. In this sample the table shows about 100,000 distinct CDR3 sequences, just under 6% of which occur a single time. The ten biggest clones cover 9.5% to 15% of the sample. Material: memory T cells sorted from blood. What this sample's cell subset or site label stands for: CD45RO+ enriched T cells. Every receptor here comes from a woman aged 45-65 years in good health.

This clonotype was found many times. The genes are TRBV20-1 and TRBJ2-7, with 8 bases aligning to TRBD1. The CDR3 has 14 residues. J was trimmed by 0 bases and V by 5 bases; bases with no gene match: 6. Looked up from germline, CDR1 is DFQATT and CDR2 is SNEGSKA (reference sequence). The CDR3 region is CSAERTGNSYEQYF. CDR3 sequence (DNA): TGCAGTGCTGAACGGACAGGGAACTCCTACGAGCAGTACTTC.

The chain uses TRBV2 and TRBJ2-6; no definite D call. Germline CDR1 SNHLY, CDR2 FYNNEI. The CDR3 totals 12 residues. CDR3 nucleotide sequence: TGTGTCAGAGCCTCTGGGGCCAACGTCCTGACTTTC. This translates into CVRASGANVLTF.

This clonotype has ten or more counts. The chain employs TRBV20-1 and TRBJ2-7; D is undetermined. Looked up from germline, CDR1 is DFQATT and CDR2 is SNEGSKA (reference sequence). The CDR3 sequence is 11 residues long. Trimming removed 3 bases at V and 1 base at J, with 4 bases between. CDR3 sequence: CSASRSYEQYF. The CDR3, as DNA: TGCAGTGCTAGTCGATCCTACGAGCAGTACTTC.

This clonotype was detected ten times or more. This chain joins TRBV3-1 and TRBJ2-5; D gene uncertain. This CDR3 spans 12 amino acids. Germline assignment: CDR1 LGHDT and CDR2 YNNKEL (reference sequence). Trimming left V 6 bases short and J 5 bases short, with 10 bases between. The CDR3 protein is CASSAIGETQYF. The CDR3 DNA sequence: TGTGCCAGCAGTGCGATTGGGGAGACCCAGTACTTC.

This clonotype was observed many times. The rearrangement uses TRBV6-5 and TRBJ2-1; 8 nucleotides agree with TRBD2. Germline V gene lookup returns CDR1 MNHEY and CDR2 SVGAGI. The CDR3 spans 14 residues. With V trimmed by 2 bases and J by 13 bases, 10 bases remained unmatched. The CDR3 sequence is CASSYSPSGRNQFF. As DNA, the CDR3 is TGTGCCAGCAGTTACAGTCCAAGCGGGAGAAACCAGTTCTTC.

This chain connects TRBV20-1 to TRBJ2-3, with unresolved D. This CDR3 spans 18 amino acids. Trimming removed 2 bases from V and 2 bases from J, with 23 bases in between. From germline, CDR1 is DFQATT and CDR2 SNEGSKA (reference sequence). The CDR3 loop reads CSARLIVTSNKNTDTQYF. CDR3 DNA sequence: TGCAGTGCTAGATTAATTGTGACGTCAAACAAAAACACAGATACGCAGTATTTT.

The sample holds many counts of this clonotype. The chain recombines TRBV7-2 with TRBJ2-2, with 12 positions matching TRBD2. The CDR3 length is 15 residues. Germline V gives CDR1 SGHTA, CDR2 FQGNSA. The ends lost 5 bases at V and 6 bases at J; junction bases unmatched: 4. The CDR3 bases are TGTGCCAGCAGCCAGGGACTAGCGGGCCCCGGGGAGCTGTTTTTT. This gives the protein CASSQGLAGPGELFF.

There are many counts of this clonotype. The chain links TRBV5-5 to TRBJ2-6; maybe TRBD2 (7 bases). Germline assignment: CDR1 SGHKS and CDR2 YYEKEE (reference sequence). This CDR3 has 18 residues. V shed 3 bases and J shed 1 base, with 17 bases lying between them. The CDR3 spells CASSSPEGGKSGANVLTF. CDR3 DNA: TGTGCCAGCAGCTCCCCGGAGGGGGGGAAGTCTGGGGCCAACGTCCTGACTTTC.